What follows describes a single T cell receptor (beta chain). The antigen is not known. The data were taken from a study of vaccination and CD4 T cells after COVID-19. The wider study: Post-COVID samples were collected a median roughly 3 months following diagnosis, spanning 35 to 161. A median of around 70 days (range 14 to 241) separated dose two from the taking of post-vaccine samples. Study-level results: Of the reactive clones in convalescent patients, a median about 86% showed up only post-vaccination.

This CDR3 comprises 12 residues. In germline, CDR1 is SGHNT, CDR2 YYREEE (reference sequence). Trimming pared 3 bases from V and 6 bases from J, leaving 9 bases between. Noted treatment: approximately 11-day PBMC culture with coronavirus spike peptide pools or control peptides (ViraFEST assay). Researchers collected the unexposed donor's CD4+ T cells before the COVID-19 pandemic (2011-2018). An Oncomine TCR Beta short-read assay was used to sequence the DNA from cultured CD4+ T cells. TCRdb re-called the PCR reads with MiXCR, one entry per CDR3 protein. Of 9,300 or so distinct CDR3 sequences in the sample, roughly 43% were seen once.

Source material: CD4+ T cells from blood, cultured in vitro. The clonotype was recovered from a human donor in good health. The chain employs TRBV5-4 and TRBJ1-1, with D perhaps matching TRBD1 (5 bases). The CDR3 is CASSSQGAEAFF. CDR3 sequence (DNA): TGTGCCAGCAGCTCTCAGGGTGCTGAAGCTTTCTTT.